This TCR beta chain was obtained from a study of CDR3 diversity in severe acne. CDR3 size: 16 residues. Germline values: CDR1 MNHEY, CDR2 SVGAGI. As for this clonotype: Since a much larger clone is just one base distant, this may be a read error.

TCRdb re-called the PCR reads with MiXCR, one entry per CDR3 protein. In the table there are about 85,000 distinct CDR3 sequences, 45% to 55% of which are singletons. Specimen: blood. This chain uses TRBV6-5 with TRBJ2-1; the match to TRBD2 covers 7 bases. The sequence was collected from a male donor in good health, serving as a control. The CDR3 coding sequence is TGTGCCAGCAGCCTTTCCAGACTAGCCGGGTACAATGAGCGGTTCTTC. Its translation: CASSLSRLAGYNERFF.